The entry below gives a single T cell receptor beta chain sequence along with its context. The antigen is not known. The data originate from a study of CD8+ T cells in alopecia areata. The J segment lost 6 bases and the V segment lost 3 bases, leaving 5 bases of the junction unmatched. CDR1 and CDR2 (germline): GTSNPN, SVGIG (reference sequence). This CDR3 is 13 amino acids long. Investigators isolated RNA and reverse transcribed it into cDNA to act as the sequencing template. Sequenced by immunoSEQ multiplex PCR; TCRdb stores in-frame clones only, minus some. The sample holds 110,000 or so clones, around 61% seen once. Study observations and caveats: TCR sharing was clearer in mice than between patients, perhaps partly owing to patient HLA diversity.

The genes are TRBV30 and TRBJ1-2, with 9 bases fitting TRBD1. This TCR was sampled from a human donor in good health. Sequenced material: CD4+ T cells sorted from blood. In nucleotides, the CDR3 is TGTGCCTGGAGCGACAGGGGGGTGGATGGCTACACCTTC. Its protein is CAWSDRGVDGYTF.